This T cell receptor beta chain was recovered during a study of control samples from healthy donors and cancer patients. Here immunoSEQ multiplex PCR was the method, and the copy in TCRdb shows in-frame clones only, minus some. Among about 85,000 clones listed, approximately 89% were seen once. The germline gives CDR1 SGHRS, CDR2 YFSETQ. The length of the CDR3 is 13 residues. Trimming took off 2 bases at V and 10 bases at J, with 12 bases between the two ends. The sequenced sample consisted of blood. This clonotype was obtained from a man aged 45-65 years in good health. J is TRBJ1-4 and V is TRBV5-1; D unclear. CDR3 protein: CASSFGNKGKLFF. The CDR3 DNA reads TGCGCCAGCAGCTTCGGCAACAAGGGAAAACTGTTTTTT.